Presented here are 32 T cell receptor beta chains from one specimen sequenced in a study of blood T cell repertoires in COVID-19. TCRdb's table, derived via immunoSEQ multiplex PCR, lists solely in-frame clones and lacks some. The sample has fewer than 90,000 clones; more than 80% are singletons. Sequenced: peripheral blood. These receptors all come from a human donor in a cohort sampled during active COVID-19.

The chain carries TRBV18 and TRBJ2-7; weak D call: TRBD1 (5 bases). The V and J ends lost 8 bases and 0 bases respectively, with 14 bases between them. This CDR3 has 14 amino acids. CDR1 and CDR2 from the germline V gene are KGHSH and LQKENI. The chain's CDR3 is CASHADTRSYEQYF. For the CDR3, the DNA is TGTGCCAGCCACGCGGACACCCGCTCCTACGAGCAGTACTTC.

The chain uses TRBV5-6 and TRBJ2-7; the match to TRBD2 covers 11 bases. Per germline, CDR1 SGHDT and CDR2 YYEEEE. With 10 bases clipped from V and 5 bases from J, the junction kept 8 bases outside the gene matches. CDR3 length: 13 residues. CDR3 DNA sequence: TGTGCCTACTCCCTAGCGGGGGGCAACGAGCAGTACTTC. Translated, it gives CAYSLAGGNEQYF.

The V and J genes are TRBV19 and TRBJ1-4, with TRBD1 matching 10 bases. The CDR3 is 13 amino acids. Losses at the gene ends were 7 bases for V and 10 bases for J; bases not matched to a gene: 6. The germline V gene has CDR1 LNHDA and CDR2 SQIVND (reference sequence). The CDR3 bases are TGTGCCAGTACCCCGGGACAGGGGAGAAAACTGTTTTTT. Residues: CASTPGQGRKLFF.

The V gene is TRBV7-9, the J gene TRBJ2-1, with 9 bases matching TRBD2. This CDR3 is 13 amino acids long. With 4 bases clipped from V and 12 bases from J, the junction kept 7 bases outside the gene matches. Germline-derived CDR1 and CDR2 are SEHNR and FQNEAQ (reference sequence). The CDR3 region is CASSSSDSGRQFF. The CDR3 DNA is TGTGCCAGCAGCTCATCCGATAGCGGGAGGCAGTTCTTC. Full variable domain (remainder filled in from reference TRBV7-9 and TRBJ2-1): DTGVSQNPRHKITKRGQNVTFRCDPISEHNRLYWYRQTLGQGPEFLTYFQNEAQLEKSRLLSDRFSAERPKGSFSTLEIQRTEQGDSAMYLCASSSSDSGRQFFGPGTRLTVL.

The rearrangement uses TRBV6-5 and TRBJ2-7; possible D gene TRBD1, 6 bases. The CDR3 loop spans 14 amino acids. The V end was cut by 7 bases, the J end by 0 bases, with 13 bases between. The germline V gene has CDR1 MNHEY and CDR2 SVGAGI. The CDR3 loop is CASTRGRGSYEQYF. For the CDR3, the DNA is TGTGCCAGCACCAGGGGTCGGGGCTCCTACGAGCAGTACTTC.

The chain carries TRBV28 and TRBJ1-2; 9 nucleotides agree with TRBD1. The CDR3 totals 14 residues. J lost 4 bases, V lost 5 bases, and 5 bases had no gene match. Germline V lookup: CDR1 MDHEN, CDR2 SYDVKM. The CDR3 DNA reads TGTGCCAGCAGTCCGGGACAGGGTGGCTATGGCTACACCTTC. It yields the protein CASSPGQGGYGYTF.

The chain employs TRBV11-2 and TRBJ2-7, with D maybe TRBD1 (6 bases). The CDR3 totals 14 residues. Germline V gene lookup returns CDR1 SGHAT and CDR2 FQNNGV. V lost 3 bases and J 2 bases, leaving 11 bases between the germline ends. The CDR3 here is CASSLGHPPYEQYF. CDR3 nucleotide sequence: TGTGCCAGCAGCTTGGGACATCCCCCCTACGAGCAGTACTTC.

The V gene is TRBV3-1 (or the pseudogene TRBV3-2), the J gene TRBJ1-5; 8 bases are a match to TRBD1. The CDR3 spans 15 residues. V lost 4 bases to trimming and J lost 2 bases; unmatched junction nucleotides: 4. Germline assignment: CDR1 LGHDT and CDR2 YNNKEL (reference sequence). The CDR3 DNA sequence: TGTGCCAGCAGCCGGACAGGGTTTGGCAATCAGCCCCAGCATTTT. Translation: CASSRTGFGNQPQHF.

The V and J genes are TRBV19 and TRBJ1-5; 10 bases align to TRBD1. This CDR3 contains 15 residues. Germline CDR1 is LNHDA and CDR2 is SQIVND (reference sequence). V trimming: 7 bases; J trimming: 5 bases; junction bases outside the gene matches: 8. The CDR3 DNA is TGTGCCAGTACCCAACTGACAGGGGGCGATCAGCCCCAGCATTTT. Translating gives CASTQLTGGDQPQHF.

This CDR3 is CASSLRGQVRYEQYF. CDR3 coding DNA: TGTGCCAGTAGTCTTCGAGGACAGGTACGTTACGAGCAGTACTTC. The genes are TRBV19 and TRBJ2-7; 7 positions match TRBD1. The CDR3 sequence is 15 residues long. Per germline, CDR1 LNHDA and CDR2 SQIVND (reference sequence). Losses at the gene ends were 5 bases for V and 4 bases for J; bases not matched to a gene: 11.

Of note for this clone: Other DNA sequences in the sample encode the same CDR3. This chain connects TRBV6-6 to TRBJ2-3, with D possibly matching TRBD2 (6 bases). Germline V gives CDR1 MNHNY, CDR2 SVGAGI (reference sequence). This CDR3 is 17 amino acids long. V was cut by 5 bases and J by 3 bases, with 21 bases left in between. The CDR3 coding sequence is TGTGCCAGCAGTCGCTCGGCAGGAGGGCCAGGGACAGATACGCAGTATTTT. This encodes CASSRSAGGPGTDTQYF.

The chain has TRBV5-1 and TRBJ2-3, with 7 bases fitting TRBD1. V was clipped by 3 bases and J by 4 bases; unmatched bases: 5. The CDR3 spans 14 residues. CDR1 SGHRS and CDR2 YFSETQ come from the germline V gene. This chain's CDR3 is CASSSPQGADTQYF. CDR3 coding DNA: TGCGCCAGCAGCTCCCCCCAGGGGGCAGATACGCAGTATTTT. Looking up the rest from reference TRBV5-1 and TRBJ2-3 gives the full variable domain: KAGVTQTPRYLIKTRGQQVTLSCSPISGHRSVSWYQQTPGQGLQFLFEYFSETQRNKGNFPGRFSGRQFSNSRSEMNVSTLELGDSALYLCASSSPQGADTQYFGPGTRLTVL.

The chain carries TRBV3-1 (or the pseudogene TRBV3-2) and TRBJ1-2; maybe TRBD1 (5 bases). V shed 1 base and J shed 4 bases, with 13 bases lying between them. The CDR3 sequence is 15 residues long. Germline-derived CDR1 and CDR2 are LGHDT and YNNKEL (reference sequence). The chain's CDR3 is CASSQAVGGAYGYTF. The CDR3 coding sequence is TGTGCCAGCAGCCAAGCAGTAGGAGGGGCCTATGGCTACACCTTC.

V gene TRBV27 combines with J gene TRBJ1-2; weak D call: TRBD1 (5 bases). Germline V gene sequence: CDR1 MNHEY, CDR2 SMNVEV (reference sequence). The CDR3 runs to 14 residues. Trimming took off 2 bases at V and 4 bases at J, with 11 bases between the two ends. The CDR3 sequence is CASSLMRGVYGYTF. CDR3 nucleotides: TGTGCCAGCAGTTTAATGCGGGGGGTCTATGGCTACACCTTC.

The CDR3 sequence is CASRLGGVNTGELFF. The DNA for the CDR3 is TGTGCCAGTAGACTCGGGGGGGTGAACACCGGGGAGCTGTTTTTT. This sequence joins TRBV19 and TRBJ2-2; 8 bases align to TRBD2. This CDR3 region has 15 residues. Germline V gene lookup returns CDR1 LNHDA and CDR2 SQIVND (reference sequence). V lost 6 bases, J lost 1 base, and 4 bases stayed unmatched.

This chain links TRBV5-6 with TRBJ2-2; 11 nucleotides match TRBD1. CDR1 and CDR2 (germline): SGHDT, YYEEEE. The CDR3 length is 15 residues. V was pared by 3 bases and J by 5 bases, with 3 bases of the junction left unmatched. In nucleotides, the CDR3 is TGTGCCAGCAGCTCCGGGACAGGGGGGACCGGGGAGCTGTTTTTT. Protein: CASSSGTGGTGELFF.

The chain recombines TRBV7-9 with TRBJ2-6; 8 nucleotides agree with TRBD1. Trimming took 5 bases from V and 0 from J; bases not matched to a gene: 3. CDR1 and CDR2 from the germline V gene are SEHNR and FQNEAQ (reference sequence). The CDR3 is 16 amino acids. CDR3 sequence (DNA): TGTGCCAGCAGCGACAGGGGACACTCTGGGGCCAACGTCCTGACTTTC. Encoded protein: CASSDRGHSGANVLTF.

The CDR3 bases are TGTGCCAGCAGCGTTATCGGACAGTGGAATGAAGCTTTCTTT. It yields the protein CASSVIGQWNEAFF. The V gene is TRBV7-9, the J gene TRBJ1-1; possible D gene TRBD1, 6 bases. The CDR3 has 14 amino acids. Trimming shortened V by 5 bases and J by 7 bases, and 17 bases separated the two germline ends. Germline V CDR1 and CDR2: SEHNR, FQNEAQ (reference sequence).

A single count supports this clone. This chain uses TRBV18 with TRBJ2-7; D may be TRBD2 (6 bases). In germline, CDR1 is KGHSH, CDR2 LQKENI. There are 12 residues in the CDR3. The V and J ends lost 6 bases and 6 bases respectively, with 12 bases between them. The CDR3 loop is CASSPGEFEQYF. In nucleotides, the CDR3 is TGTGCCAGCTCCCCGGGGGAGTTCGAGCAGTACTTC.

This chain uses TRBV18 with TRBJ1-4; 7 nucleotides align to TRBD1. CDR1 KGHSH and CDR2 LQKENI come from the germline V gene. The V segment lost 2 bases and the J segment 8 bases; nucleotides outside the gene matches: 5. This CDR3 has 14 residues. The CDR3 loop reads CASSPGQAYEKLFF. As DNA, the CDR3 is TGTGCCAGCTCACCAGGACAGGCTTACGAAAAACTGTTTTTT.

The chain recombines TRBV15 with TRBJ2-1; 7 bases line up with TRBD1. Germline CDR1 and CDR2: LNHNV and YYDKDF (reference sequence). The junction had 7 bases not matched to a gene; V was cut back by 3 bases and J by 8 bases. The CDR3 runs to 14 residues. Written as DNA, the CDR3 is TGTGCCACCAGCAGCAGGGACAGTTTCGATGAGCAGTTCTTC. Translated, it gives CATSSRDSFDEQFF.

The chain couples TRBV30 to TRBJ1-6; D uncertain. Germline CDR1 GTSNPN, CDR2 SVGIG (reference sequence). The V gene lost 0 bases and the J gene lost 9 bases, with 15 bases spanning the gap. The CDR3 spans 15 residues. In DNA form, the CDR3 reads TGTGCCTGGAGTGTACGAGGACTTGCGGGTTCACCCCTCCACTTT. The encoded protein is CAWSVRGLAGSPLHF. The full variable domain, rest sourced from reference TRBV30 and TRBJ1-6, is SQTIHQWPATLVQPVGSPLSLECTVEGTSNPNLYWYRQAAGRGLQLLFYSVGIGQISSEVPQNLSASRPQDRQFILSSKKLLLSDSGFYLCAWSVRGLAGSPLHFGNGTRLTVT.

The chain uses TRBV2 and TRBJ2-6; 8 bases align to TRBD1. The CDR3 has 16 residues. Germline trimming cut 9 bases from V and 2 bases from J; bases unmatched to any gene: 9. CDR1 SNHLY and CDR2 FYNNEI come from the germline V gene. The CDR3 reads CARKDRAGTGANVLTF. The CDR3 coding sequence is TGTGCCAGAAAGGACAGGGCGGGAACTGGGGCCAACGTCCTGACTTTC.

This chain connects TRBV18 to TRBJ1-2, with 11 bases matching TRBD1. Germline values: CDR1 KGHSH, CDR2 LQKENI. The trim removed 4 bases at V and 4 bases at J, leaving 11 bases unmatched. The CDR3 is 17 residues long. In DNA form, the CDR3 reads TGTGCCAGCTCACTGATAACGCCCGGGACAGGGGGCTATGGCTACACCTTC. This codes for CASSLITPGTGGYGYTF.

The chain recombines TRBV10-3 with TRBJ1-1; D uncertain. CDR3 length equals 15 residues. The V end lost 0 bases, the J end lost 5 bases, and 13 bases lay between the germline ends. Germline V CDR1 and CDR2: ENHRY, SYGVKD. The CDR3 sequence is CAISESRLIWTEAFF. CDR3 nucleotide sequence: TGTGCCATCAGTGAGTCGAGGTTGATATGGACTGAAGCTTTCTTT.

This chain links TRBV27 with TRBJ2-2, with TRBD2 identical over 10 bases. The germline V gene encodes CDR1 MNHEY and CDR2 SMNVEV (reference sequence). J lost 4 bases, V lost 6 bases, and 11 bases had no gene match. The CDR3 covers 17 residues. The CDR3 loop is CASSPGLAGAPTGELFF. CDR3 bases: TGTGCCAGCAGCCCCGGCCTAGCGGGAGCCCCCACCGGGGAGCTGTTTTTT.

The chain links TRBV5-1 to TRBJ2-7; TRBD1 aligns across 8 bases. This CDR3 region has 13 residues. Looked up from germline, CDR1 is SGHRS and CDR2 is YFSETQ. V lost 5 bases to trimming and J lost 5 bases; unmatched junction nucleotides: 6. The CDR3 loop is CASRPDRGHEQYF. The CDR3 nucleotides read TGCGCCAGCAGACCAGACAGGGGCCACGAGCAGTACTTC.

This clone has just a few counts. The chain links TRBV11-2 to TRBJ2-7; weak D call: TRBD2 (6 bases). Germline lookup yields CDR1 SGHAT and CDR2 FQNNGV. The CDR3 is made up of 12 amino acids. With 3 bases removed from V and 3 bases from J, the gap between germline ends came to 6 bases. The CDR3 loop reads CASSFSGYEQYF. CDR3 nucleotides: TGTGCCAGCAGCTTTAGCGGCTACGAGCAGTACTTC.

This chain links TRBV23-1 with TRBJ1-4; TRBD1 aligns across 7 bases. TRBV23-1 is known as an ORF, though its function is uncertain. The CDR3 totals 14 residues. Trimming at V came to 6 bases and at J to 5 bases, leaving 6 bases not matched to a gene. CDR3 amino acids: CASRPTGDNEKLFF. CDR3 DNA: TGCGCCAGCAGACCCACAGGGGACAATGAAAAACTGTTTTTT.

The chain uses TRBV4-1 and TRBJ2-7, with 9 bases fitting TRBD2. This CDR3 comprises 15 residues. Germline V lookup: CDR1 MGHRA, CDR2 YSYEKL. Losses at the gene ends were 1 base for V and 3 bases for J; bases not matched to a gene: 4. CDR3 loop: CASSQGAGGVYEQYF. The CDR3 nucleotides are TGCGCCAGCAGCCAAGGGGCGGGAGGGGTCTACGAGCAGTACTTC.

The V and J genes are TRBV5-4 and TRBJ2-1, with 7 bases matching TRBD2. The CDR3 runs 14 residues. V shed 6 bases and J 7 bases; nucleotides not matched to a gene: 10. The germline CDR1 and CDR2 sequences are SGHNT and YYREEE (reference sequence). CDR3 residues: CASTSGGRGNEQFF. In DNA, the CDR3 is TGTGCCAGCACCTCGGGAGGCCGAGGGAATGAGCAGTTCTTC.

CDR3 amino acids: CATSQGQSNEKLFF. The CDR3 DNA follows: TGTGCCACCAGCCAGGGGCAGTCTAATGAAAAACTGTTTTTT. The rearrangement links TRBV24-1 to TRBJ1-4, with D perhaps TRBD1 (6 bases). This CDR3 has 14 residues. V shed 7 bases and J shed 3 bases, with 11 bases lying between them. Germline assignment: CDR1 KGHDR and CDR2 SFDVKD.